The entry that follows covers one T cell receptor beta chain sequence. The antigen remains unidentified. The data were produced by immunoSEQ multiplex PCR, yet TCRdb's version contains in-frame clones alone and is incomplete. The sample includes 300,000 to 400,000 clones, 86% of them seen just once. The record originates from a study of Ad26.COV2.S vaccination and SARS-CoV-2 variants. Study background: Intramuscular Ad26.COV2.S doses were given once or twice, 56 days apart. Study results and caveats: Quantification of TCR breadth and depth may have yielded underestimates of total T cell responses.

The treatment is: approximately 18 received Ad26.COV2.S at low or high dose, single or two shots; several received placebo; per-sample allocation not given. Samples came from day 63 after the first vaccine or placebo injection. An adult of 18-55 years in Boston served as donor. The shot given was an Ad26 vector that makes Wuhan-strain SARS-CoV-2 spike. The germline V gene has CDR1 MNHEY and CDR2 SMNVEV (reference sequence). The length of the CDR3 is 16 residues. Unmatched junction bases numbered 4, after V lost 4 bases and J lost 1 base. The specimen was peripheral blood, collected in a trial of Ad26.COV2.S vaccine versus placebo. This clonotype was obtained from a person between 18 and 60 years old who received the Ad26.COV2.S COVID-19 vaccine or a placebo. This chain joins TRBV27 and TRBJ2-1, with 10 positions matching TRBD2. This CDR3 reads CASSWTSGNSYNEQFF. Written as DNA, the CDR3 is TGTGCCAGCAGTTGGACTAGCGGAAATTCCTACAATGAGCAGTTCTTC.